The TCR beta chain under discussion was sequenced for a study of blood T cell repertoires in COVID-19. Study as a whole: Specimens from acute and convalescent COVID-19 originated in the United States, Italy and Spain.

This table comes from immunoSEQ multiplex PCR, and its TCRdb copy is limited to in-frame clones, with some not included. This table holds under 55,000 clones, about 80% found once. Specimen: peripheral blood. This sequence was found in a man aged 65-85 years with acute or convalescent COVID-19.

The CDR3 sequence is CASSFKNTEAFF. DNA of the CDR3: TGTGCCAGCAGTTTCAAGAACACTGAAGCTTTCTTT. V is TRBV6-6 and J is TRBJ1-1; no clear D. Germline values: CDR1 MNHNY, CDR2 SVGAGI (reference sequence). The CDR3 spans 12 residues. Trimming took 4 bases from V and 1 from J, leaving 4 bases between them.